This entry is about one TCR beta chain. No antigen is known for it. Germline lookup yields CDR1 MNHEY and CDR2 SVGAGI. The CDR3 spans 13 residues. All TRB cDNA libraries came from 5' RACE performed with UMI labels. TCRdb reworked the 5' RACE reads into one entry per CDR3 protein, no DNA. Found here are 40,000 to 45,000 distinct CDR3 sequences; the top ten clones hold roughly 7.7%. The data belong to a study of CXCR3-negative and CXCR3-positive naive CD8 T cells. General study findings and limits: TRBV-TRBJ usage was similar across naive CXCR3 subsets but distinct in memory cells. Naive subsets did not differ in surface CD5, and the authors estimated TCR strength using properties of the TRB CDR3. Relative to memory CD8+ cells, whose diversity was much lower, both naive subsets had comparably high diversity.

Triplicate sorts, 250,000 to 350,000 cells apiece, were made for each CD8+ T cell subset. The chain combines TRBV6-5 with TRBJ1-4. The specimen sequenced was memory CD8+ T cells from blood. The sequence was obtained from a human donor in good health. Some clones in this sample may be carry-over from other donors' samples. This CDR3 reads CASSYSINEKLFF.